This T cell receptor (beta chain) was found in a study of metastatic and nonmetastatic thyroid tumors (TCRdb year 2020). About the full investigation: Repertoires from peripheral blood and from tumor or nodule tissue samples of malignant and benign thyroid patients were compared. The study at large found these results: In both blood and tumor samples, TCR beta diversity was reported to be significantly higher in malignant tumors than in benign nodules.

Library preparation used PCR. The sequencer listed for this sample is Illumina HiSeq 4000. High-throughput sequencing was used to profile the TCR beta-chain CDR3 region of every patient. In the source study's methods: A classifier to discriminate distant-metastatic papillary thyroid cancer patients was built from CDR3 differences across clinicopathological groups. The Shannon index was used to measure repertoire diversity, and the Morisita-Horn index was used to measure how similar tumor and blood repertoires were. The public reads were reanalyzed by TCRdb: fastp trimming at Q25, MiXCR alignment, in-frame beta chains only. What appears here as the V and J calls and clone size reflects TCRdb's work, not the paper's. Here the sample has about 32,000 clones; around 20% occur a single time. The ten largest clones represent approximately 8.1% of the sample. In its sample, this clone was seen a few times. What this receptor recognizes is not known. No much larger clonotype is one base removed from it; base qualities were not supplied.

No treatment had been received by any patient before thyroid surgery. Using T-cell receptor beta sequencing, the study looked back at clinical samples from patients collected from about 2011 to 2019. Sequenced: blood. The sequence was obtained from a female donor with papillary thyroid cancer or a benign thyroid nodule (not recorded which). Some clones in this sample may be carry-over from other donors' samples.

The CDR3: CASGGDRGVNTEAFF. The DNA reads as follows: TGTGCCAGTGGTGGGGATCGGGGGGTGAACACTGAAGCTTTCTTT. The receptor chain draws on TRBV19 and TRBJ1-1; TRBD1 might be the D gene, on 5 matching bases. From the cysteine through the phenylalanine, the CDR3 covers 15 amino acids. The only DNA kept is the CDR3, 45 bases in frame from the first base. Per the germline V gene (reference sequence), LNHDA is the CDR1 and SQIVND is the CDR2. Trimming takes 8 bases from V and 0 bases from J, and the germline ends sit 16 bases apart.